This TCR beta chain emerged from a study of T cell responses to AZD1222 COVID-19 vaccine. Details on this clone: Its target is not known.

Looked up from germline, CDR1 is MNHEY and CDR2 is SVGAGI. The CDR3 spans 13 residues. V lost 9 bases and J lost 5, with 14 bases in between. Study results and caveats: The donors showed a predominance of white British ancestry and of females, with possible underestimation of clonal diversity. Repertoires were sampled only after the peak T cell response.

Data came from immunoSEQ multiplex PCR; TCRdb stores just in-frame clones and leaves some out. The table shows about 120,000 clones, with around 90% occurring only once. This chain links TRBV6-5 with TRBJ1-5, with D perhaps TRBD1 (6 bases). The starting material was peripheral blood, obtained on day 0 of AZD1222 vaccination. This clonotype originated in an adult in good health. This CDR3 reads CASSRGRDQPQHF. The CDR3 DNA sequence: TGTGCCAGTAGCAGGGGAAGGGATCAGCCCCAGCATTTT.